This paragraph reports one TCR beta chain. Antigen unknown. These data belong to a study of vaccination and CD4 T cells after COVID-19. Study details: The post-COVID samples were taken a median about three months after diagnosis, anywhere from 35 to 161.

Trimming removed 3 bases at V and 5 bases at J, with 20 bases between. There are 16 residues in the CDR3. In germline, CDR1 is MDHEN, CDR2 SYDVKM. This sample's treatment: roughly nine-day PBMC culture with coronavirus spike peptide pools or control peptides (ViraFEST assay). The assay that was used to sequence DNA from cultured CD4+ T cells was the Oncomine TCR Beta short-read assay. TCRdb reprocessed the PCR reads with MiXCR, giving one entry per CDR3 protein. Here the sample spans 18,000 or so distinct CDR3 sequences, 53% being singletons. This TCR came from a human donor who had recovered from COVID-19. The V gene is TRBV28, the J gene TRBJ2-7; D is perhaps TRBD1 or TRBD2 (5 bases each). The source material was CD4+ T cells from blood, cultured in vitro, sampled before SARS-CoV-2 vaccination. The DNA of the CDR3 is TGTGCCAGCAGTTTTTCGACGGGGACGGTAGGGCACGAGCAGTACTTC. Its translation is CASSFSTGTVGHEQYF.